This T cell receptor beta chain was sequenced in a study of the immune and genomic landscape of osteosarcoma. On the study more broadly: Roughly 73% had unfavorable pathologic response to standard therapy. Whole-study findings and limits: A single dominant hyperexpanded clone appeared in about 5 cases, each with <100 clonotypes. Clonality was low: mean around 0.086, highest around 0.29, suggesting limited expansion. Reference clonality came from outside normal skin and healthy blood, not matched tissue.

Osteosarcoma specimens were post-treatment primary, local recurrence and metastasis tumors from poor-prognosis patients. Concerning this clone itself: Antigen: not known.

Data came from immunoSEQ multiplex PCR; TCRdb stores just in-frame clones and leaves some out. The data hold thousands of clones, with approximately 70% observed a single time. This CDR3 comprises 15 residues. With 3 bases clipped from V and 4 bases from J, the junction kept 6 bases outside the gene matches. Germline V gene lookup returns CDR1 SEHNR and CDR2 FQNEAQ (reference sequence). V and J are TRBV7-9 and TRBJ1-2, with TRBD1 matching 9 bases. The sample was osteosarcoma tumor tissue from the lung. The TCR originated in a human donor with osteosarcoma. The CDR3 is CASSFTGGAVYGYTF. In DNA form, the CDR3 reads TGTGCCAGCAGCTTTACAGGGGGCGCGGTCTATGGCTACACCTTC. Drawing the rest from reference TRBV7-9 and TRBJ1-2, the complete variable domain is DTGVSQNPRHKITKRGQNVTFRCDPISEHNRLYWYRQTLGQGPEFLTYFQNEAQLEKSRLLSDRFSAERPKGSFSTLEIQRTEQGDSAMYLCASSFTGGAVYGYTFGSGTRLTVV.